A selection of T cell receptor beta chains follows, all from one sample in a study of T cells of healthy individuals. TCRdb called the 5' RACE reads again in MiXCR, with one record for every CDR3 protein. Among tens of thousands of distinct CDR3 sequences listed, around 16% were seen once. These receptors were taken from a human donor in good health. Both conserved end residues are part of each CDR3. A D gene is named only where the DNA matches it firmly. The size entry is marked missing in some rows and otherwise reads once, few, many or a size class.

>-|TRBJ2-1|TRBV25-1|-
TGTGCCAGCAGCGTCGTGGAGTACAATGAGCAGTTCTTC
CASSVVEYNEQFF
>few|TRBJ1-5|TRBV20-1|TRBD1
TGCAGTGCTAGTCACAGGGGGCGGAACCAGCCCCAGCATTTT
CSASHRGRNQPQHF
>few|TRBJ1-2|TRBV28|-
TGTGCCAGCAGCCCAGGGTTGCTTACGGCCTTGAATGGCTACACCTTC
CASSPGLLTALNGYTF
>few|TRBJ1-5|TRBV5-5|TRBD1
TGTGCCAGCAGACCGGGACAGGGAAGCAATCAGCCCCAGCATTTT
CASRPGQGSNQPQHF
>-|TRBJ2-1|TRBV25-1|-
TGTGCCAGCAGTGCGGATGAGCAGTTCTTC
CASSADEQFF
>-|TRBJ2-3|TRBV11-2|-
TGTGCCAGCAGCCCCCCGTCCGGGGCCCTCACAGATACGCAGTATTTT
CASSPPSGALTDTQYF
>few|TRBJ2-7|TRBV6-2/TRBV6-3|-
TGTGCCAGCAGAACCGGGACACCGTTTAGCTCCTACGAGCAGTACTTC
CASRTGTPFSSYEQYF
>few|TRBJ1-2|TRBV6-1|-
TGTGCCAGCAGGGACAGACCCTATGGCTACACCTTC
CASRDRPYGYTF
>few|TRBJ1-4|TRBV3-1|-
TGTGCCAGCAGCCCCCCTGACAGCCGTGAAAAACTGTTTTTT
CASSPPDSREKLFF
>-|TRBJ2-3|TRBV21-1|-
TGTGCCAGCAGCGCCGGGACGAGAGATACGCAGTATTTT
CASSAGTRDTQYF
>many|TRBJ1-3|TRBV6-5|TRBD1
TGTGCCAGCACTCAGGACAGGGGTCCTGGAAACACCATATATTTT
CASTQDRGPGNTIYF
>few|TRBJ2-7|TRBV28|-
TGTGCCAGCAGTTGGGGAGACCCCTACGAGCAGTACTTC
CASSWGDPYEQYF
>many|TRBJ2-3|TRBV6-2/TRBV6-3|-
TGTGCCATCGACTCCCGGGACCAAGGCACAGATACGCAGTATTTT
CAIDSRDQGTDTQYF
>many|TRBJ2-1|TRBV25-1|-
TGTGCCAGCAGTGATTCGCGGAGCTTAACCTACAATGAGCAGTTCTTC
CASSDSRSLTYNEQFF
>-|TRBJ2-7|TRBV29-1|-
TGCAGCGTTGCCGGCAGAACAACCTACGAGCAGTACTTC
CSVAGRTTYEQYF
>many|TRBJ1-6|TRBV3-1|TRBD1
TGTGCCAGCAGTCTACTCGACAGGGGAGATTCACCCCTCCACTTT
CASSLLDRGDSPLHF
>few|TRBJ2-7|TRBV24-1|-
TGTGCCTTCGAGAGCGTGCCTTGGGCCTCCTACGAGCAGTACTTC
CAFESVPWASYEQYF
>-|TRBJ2-1|TRBV9|-
TGTGCCAGCAGCGCCCGCTTTAGGGTCACATCCTACAATGAGCAGTTCTTC
CASSARFRVTSYNEQFF
>many|TRBJ2-7|TRBV28|-
TGTGCCAGCAGCTCTATACAGGGCCGGGTCCACGAGCAGTACTTC
CASSSIQGRVHEQYF
>many|TRBJ2-7|TRBV6-1|TRBD2
TGTGCCAGCAGTCTACGACTAGCGGGGGGAATGCACGAGCAGTACTTC
CASSLRLAGGMHEQYF
>-|TRBJ2-2|TRBV9|-
TGTGCCAGCAGCCCTCTTACCACCGGGGAGCTGTTTTTT
CASSPLTTGELFF
>many|TRBJ2-7|TRBV20-1|TRBD2
TGCAGTGCTAGAGATTTTGCCGGGACTAGCCGAACCTACGAGCAGTACTTC
CSARDFAGTSRTYEQYF
>-|TRBJ2-1|TRBV9|TRBD2
TGTGCCAGCAGCGTCAGTGTGGGGGGGGGGAGCTCCTACAATGAGCAGTTCTTC
CASSVSVGGGSSYNEQFF
>-|TRBJ1-5|TRBV10-2|-
TGCGCCAGCAGGGAGGGGGATCAGCCCCAGCATTTT
CASREGDQPQHF
>many|TRBJ1-2|TRBV4-2|-
TGTGCCAGCAGCCAAGAAGAGGGGAGTGGGTATGGCTACACCTTC
CASSQEEGSGYGYTF
>many|TRBJ1-2|TRBV27|-
TGTGCCAGCAGTTTAAGGGTCCAGGGCGAGAACTATGGCTACACCTTC
CASSLRVQGENYGYTF
>-|TRBJ1-4|TRBV7-6|TRBD1
TGTGCCAGCAGCTCTTATAAAGGGGGCAGAAAACTGTTTTTT
CASSSYKGGRKLFF
>-|TRBJ2-5|TRBV20-1|TRBD2
TGCAGTGCTTATCCGGGACTAGCGAGTGAGACCCAGTACTTC
CSAYPGLASETQYF
>many|TRBJ2-1|TRBV27|-
TGTGCCAGCAGTTTGGCCAGGGGTCCATCCGGTGAGCAGTTCTTC
CASSLARGPSGEQFF
>-|TRBJ2-3|TRBV6-5|-
TGTGCCACAAAGGTCGCTTCTGGAACAGATACGCAGTATTTT
CATKVASGTDTQYF
>-|TRBJ2-1|TRBV5-1|TRBD2
TGCGCCAGCAGCTTGGTTCTAGCGGGGAACAATGGGCAGTTCTTC
CASSLVLAGNNGQFF
>many|TRBJ1-6|TRBV6-5|TRBD1
TGTGCCAGCAGCCTGACAGGGGATAATTCACCCCTCCACTTT
CASSLTGDNSPLHF
>medium-sized|TRBJ2-7|TRBV29-1|TRBD1
TGCAGCGTAGACAGACAGGGCACCTACGAGCAGTACTTC
CSVDRQGTYEQYF
>few|TRBJ2-7|TRBV5-1|-
TGCGCCAGCAGCGTGGTTTTCAGCTTGTACGAGCAGTACTTC
CASSVVFSLYEQYF
>few|TRBJ2-7|TRBV4-2|TRBD2
TGTGCCAGCAGCCAGGCTGAAGGACTAGCGGGAAGCGGTACCTACGAGCAGTACTTC
CASSQAEGLAGSGTYEQYF
>many|TRBJ2-7|TRBV5-4|-
TGTGCCAGCAGCTTGGGTGGGTTCAAGCAGTACTTC
CASSLGGFKQYF
>-|TRBJ1-2|TRBV7-9|TRBD1
TGTGCCAGCAGCCCCTCCCCGGGACAGGGGAACTATGGCTACACCTTC
CASSPSPGQGNYGYTF
>many|TRBJ1-1|TRBV28|TRBD1
TGTGCCAGCAGTCGACCGACAGGGGCTAGGACTGAAGCTTTCTTT
CASSRPTGARTEAFF
>many|TRBJ1-1|TRBV28|-
TGTGCCAGCAGTCCCCTCGGGAGAGGTGAAGCTTTCTTT
CASSPLGRGEAFF
>many|TRBJ2-7|TRBV20-1|-
TGCAGTGCTAGAGATGGTGGGGGAGTCAACTACGAGCAGTACTTC
CSARDGGGVNYEQYF
>many|TRBJ2-3|TRBV7-2|-
TGTGCCAGCAGACTGAGCACAGATACGCAGTATTTT
CASRLSTDTQYF
>-|TRBJ2-4|TRBV20-1|-
TGCAGTGCAATGGACAGGGAGGGGTCCAACATTCAGTACTTC
CSAMDREGSNIQYF
>many|TRBJ2-1|TRBV19|-
TGTGCCAGTAGTGCGGTACAGTCCTACAATGAGCAGTTCTTC
CASSAVQSYNEQFF
>many|TRBJ1-1|TRBV2|-
TGTGCCAGCAGTGAAGGCATGAACACTGAAGCTTTCTTT
CASSEGMNTEAFF
>-|TRBJ2-1|TRBV3-1|-
TGTGCCAGCAGCCCCTACCGGGAGTTGGGCAATGAGCAGTTCTTC
CASSPYRELGNEQFF